Below are 26 T cell receptor beta chains sequenced from a single sample in a study of T cell clonality in common variable immunodeficiency. Clones were read by immunoSEQ multiplex PCR, and TCRdb kept only the in-frame ones, dropping some. The repertoire consists of 42,000 or so clones, none detected only once. The sample consisted of peripheral blood mononuclear cells. The receptors shown here come from a person aged 18 to 75 in good health.

The sample holds many counts of this clone. Read data end 3 residues before the CDR3 end; the end is taken from the germline J gene. Within the sample, other DNA sequences also encode this same CDR3. The rearrangement joins TRBV5-1 to TRBJ1-3, with D perhaps TRBD1 (6 bases). Germline V CDR1 and CDR2: SGHRS, YFSETQ. V was trimmed by 4 bases and J by 4 bases, leaving 12 bases between them. This CDR3 has 14 amino acids. CDR3 sequence reads: CASSVGTPGNTIYF. The part of the CDR3 DNA that was read is TGCGCCAGCAGCGTTGGGACACCCGGAAACACC.

At least ten counts were recorded for this clone. The read stops 3 residues short of the end of the CDR3; the missing end is completed from the germline J gene. This rearrangement joins TRBV20-1 to TRBJ1-2; tentative D call: TRBD1 (6 bases). Germline CDR1 and CDR2: DFQATT and SNEGSKA (reference sequence). Trimming cost V 8 bases and J 2 bases, with 9 bases left between them. The CDR3 is made up of 11 amino acids. The CDR3 loop reads CSTQGNYGYTF. The sequenced CDR3 bases are TGCAGTACCCAGGGGAACTATGGC.

This clone was observed at least ten times. The CDR3 protein is CASSSGQGNTGELFF. Partial CDR3 DNA: TGTGCCAGCAGCTCCGGACAGGGTAACACCGGGGAG. This chain connects TRBV7-2 to TRBJ2-2; 8 bases line up with TRBD1. The read halts 3 residues ahead of the CDR3 end, with the missing end drawn from the germline J gene. The V gene end was trimmed by 4 bases and the J gene end by 2 bases; junction bases not matched to a gene: 3. Germline lookup yields CDR1 SGHTA and CDR2 FQGNSA. The CDR3 has 15 residues.

This clone appeared many times. From the germline J gene comes the end of the CDR3, since the read stops 3 residues before it. The chain employs TRBV7-8 and TRBJ1-3; possibly TRBD1 for D (6 bases). The CDR3 is made up of 17 amino acids. V dropped 1 base and J dropped 0 bases, with 13 bases sitting between them. The germline V gene encodes CDR1 SGHVS and CDR2 FQNEAQ. CDR3 DNA (partial): TGTGCCAGCAGCTTAGACCCTCGGGGGGCCTCTGGAAACACC. Amino acid sequence: CASSLDPRGASGNT. The whole CDR3 reads CASSLDPRGASGNTIYF. The full variable domain, completed using reference TRBV7-8 and TRBJ1-3, is GAGVSQSPRYKVAKRGQDVALRCDPISGHVSLFWYQQALGQGPEFLTYFQNEAQLDKSGLPSDRFFAERPEGSVSTLKIQRTQQEDSAVYLCASSLDPRGASGNTIYFGEGSWLTVV.

This clone has at least ten counts. The read gets to within 3 residues of the CDR3 end, and the germline J gene fills in the rest. The V gene is TRBV5-4, the J gene TRBJ2-2; TRBD1 matches at 12 bases. CDR1 is SGHNT, CDR2 YYREEE, per germline (reference sequence). V lost 3 bases, J lost 2 bases, and 2 bases stayed unmatched. CDR3 size: 16 residues. The CDR3 protein is CASSWGTGGNTGELFF. CDR3 DNA (partial): TGTGCCAGCAGCTGGGGGACAGGGGGCAACACCGGGGAG.

This clone was seen at least ten times. The read terminates 3 residues ahead of where the CDR3 ends, so the germline J gene completes it. The chain employs TRBV27 and TRBJ1-1, with TRBD1 identical over 7 bases. The CDR3 runs 15 residues. V lost 4 bases to trimming and J lost 2 bases; unmatched junction nucleotides: 7. Germline V gene sequence: CDR1 MNHEY, CDR2 SMNVEV (reference sequence). CDR3 bases read: TGTGCCAGCAGTTCCCCCGGGACAGTCAACACTGAA. This encodes CASSSPGTVNTE. The full CDR3 sequence reads CASSSPGTVNTEAFF.

This clone was observed a handful of times. The missing CDR3 end, 3 residues past where the read stops, is filled in from the germline J gene. The rearrangement joins TRBV5-1 to TRBJ1-1; D remains unclear. The ends were cut back, 3 bases at V and 0 bases at J, with 6 bases in the middle. The germline CDR1 and CDR2 sequences are SGHRS and YFSETQ. The CDR3 sequence is 13 residues long. CDR3 DNA, as far as it was read: TGCGCCAGCAGCTCCGGGGTGAACACTGAA. Translation: CASSSGVNTE. The whole CDR3 reads CASSSGVNTEAFF. The complete variable domain, with remaining parts taken from reference TRBV5-1 and TRBJ1-1, reads KAGVTQTPRYLIKTRGQQVTLSCSPISGHRSVSWYQQTPGQGLQFLFEYFSETQRNKGNFPGRFSGRQFSNSRSEMNVSTLELGDSALYLCASSSGVNTEAFFGQGTRLTVV.

A word on this clone: Coverage ceases 3 residues before the CDR3 finishes, and the germline J gene fills in the end. The J gene is TRBJ2-4, the V gene TRBV5-5; TRBD1 aligns across 8 bases. The germline gives CDR1 SGHKS, CDR2 YYEKEE (reference sequence). The length of the CDR3 is 14 residues. The CDR3 spells CASSPRTGKDGQYF. The DNA read from the CDR3 is TGTGCCAGCAGCCCCAGGACAGGGAAGGATGGT.

This clone was seen repeatedly, ten times or more. Read coverage stops 3 residues before the CDR3 terminus; the germline J gene supplies the remainder. The chain uses TRBV2 and TRBJ2-3; a possible D gene is TRBD2 (7 bases). V lost 2 bases and J 4 bases, leaving 10 bases between the germline ends. Per the germline V gene, CDR1 is SNHLY and CDR2 is FYNNEI. The CDR3 is 14 residues long. CDR3 loop: CASSERGGADTQYF. Incomplete CDR3 DNA: TGTGCCAGCAGTGAACGAGGGGGGGCAGATACG. Looking up the rest from reference TRBV2 and TRBJ2-3 gives the full variable domain: EPEVTQTPSHQVTQMGQEVILRCVPISNHLYFYWYRQILGQKVEFLVSFYNNEISEKSEIFDDQFSVERPDGSNFTLKIRSTKLEDSAMYFCASSERGGADTQYFGPGTRLTVL.

This clone was counted ten times or more. The read ends 3 residues before the CDR3 terminus; that terminus is restored from the germline J gene. V is TRBV7-3 and J is TRBJ2-1; tentatively, D is TRBD1 (6 bases). The CDR3 loop spans 16 amino acids. V was pared by 4 bases and J by 1 base, with 14 bases between. The germline V gene has CDR1 SGHTA and CDR2 FQGTGA. The chain's CDR3 is CASSSITGISYNEQFF. The DNA read from the CDR3 is TGTGCCAGCAGCTCAATCACAGGGATTTCCTACAATGAG.

This clone was recorded at least ten times. The sequenced CDR3 bases are TGTGCCAGCAGCTTTAGCACCTCCTACGAG. Encoded protein: CASSFSTSYE. The full CDR3 protein is CASSFSTSYEQYF. The gene calls are TRBV13 and TRBJ2-7; the D is unclear. The CDR3 goes on 3 residues after the read ends, and that part is filled in from the germline J gene. V lost 3 bases to trimming and J lost 0 bases, with 6 bases between them. The CDR3 contains 13 residues. In germline, CDR1 is PRHDT, CDR2 FYEKMQ (reference sequence).

At least ten counts were recorded for this clone. With the read ending 3 residues before the CDR3 end, the germline J gene is used to fill in that end. The rearrangement links TRBV7-3 to TRBJ2-7, with TRBD2 matching 8 bases. Unmatched junction bases numbered 9, after V lost 6 bases and J lost 5 bases. This CDR3 region has 14 residues. Germline V CDR1 and CDR2: SGHTA, FQGTGA. The DNA read from the CDR3 is TGTGCCAGCAGTCCCCGGGGGGGCCAGAACGAG. This gives the protein CASSPRGGQNE. Given in full, the CDR3 is CASSPRGGQNEQYF.

This clone was counted many times. The read ends 3 residues shy of where the CDR3 ends; the end is completed using the germline J gene. V and J are TRBV18 and TRBJ1-1; weak D call: TRBD1 (6 bases). The CDR3 has 13 amino acids. The germline V gene has CDR1 KGHSH and CDR2 LQKENI. V was trimmed by 7 bases and J by 0 bases, leaving 9 bases between them. The CDR3 DNA, read in part, is TGTGCCAGCTTACAGGGAATGAACACTGAA. It encodes CASLQGMNTE. The entire CDR3 is CASLQGMNTEAFF.

This clone was counted at least ten times. The observed sequence ends 3 residues before the CDR3 terminus, with the missing tail filled in from the germline J gene. This rearrangement joins TRBV4-1 to TRBJ1-4; 9 nucleotides line up with TRBD1. This CDR3 spans 16 amino acids. Germline lookup yields CDR1 MGHRA and CDR2 YSYEKL. After removal of 4 bases from V and 6 bases from J, the junction contained 9 bases not matched to a gene. CDR3 bases read: TGCGCCAGCAGCCCTGGGGGGGGACAGGGCGATGAAAAA. Its translation: CASSPGGGQGDEK. In full, the CDR3 is CASSPGGGQGDEKLFF.

This clone has at least ten counts. The CDR3 end lies 3 residues beyond the end of the read and is filled in from the germline J gene. The V and J genes are TRBV19 and TRBJ2-2; tentatively, D is TRBD2 (7 bases). Germline CDR1 LNHDA, CDR2 SQIVND (reference sequence). The CDR3 has 14 residues. V was shortened by 7 bases and J by 4 bases, with 13 bases between the two germline ends. CDR3 region: CASMGGGITGELFF. Partial CDR3 DNA: TGTGCCAGTATGGGGGGGGGCATCACCGGGGAG.

This clone was recorded many times. The sequenced fragment ends 3 residues before the CDR3 boundary, so the rest is inferred from the germline J gene. V usage is TRBV14 and J usage is TRBJ2-2; unclear D gene. The CDR3 sequence is 14 residues long. Germline V gene data show CDR1 as SGHDN and CDR2 as FVKESK. V was pared by 2 bases and J by 7 bases, with 11 bases between. CDR3: CASSQSVRVGELFF. The covered CDR3 bases are TGTGCCAGCAGCCAATCGGTTAGGGTCGGGGAG. Complete variable domain (other parts from reference TRBV14 and TRBJ2-2): EAGVTQFPSHSVIEKGQTVTLRCDPISGHDNLYWYRRVMGKEIKFLLHFVKESKQDESGMPNNRFLAERTGGTYSTLKVQPAELEDSGVYFCASSQSVRVGELFFGEGSRLTVL.

This clone was detected ten times or more. Read sequence stops 3 residues before the CDR3 end, and the germline J gene provides the missing end. This chain connects TRBV18 to TRBJ2-2; 8 bases are a match to TRBD2. This CDR3 spans 16 amino acids. V lost 4 bases, J lost 6 bases, and 10 bases stayed unmatched. The germline V gene encodes CDR1 KGHSH and CDR2 LQKENI. The CDR3 is CASSRPSGSSAGELFF. The covered CDR3 bases are TGTGCCAGCTCACGTCCGAGCGGGAGCTCGGCCGGGGAG. The variable domain in full, completed from reference TRBV18 and TRBJ2-2, reads NAGVMQNPRHLVRRRGQEARLRCSPMKGHSHVYWYRQLPEEGLKFMVYLQKENIIDESGMPKERFSAEFPKEGPSILRIQQVVRGDSAAYFCASSRPSGSSAGELFFGEGSRLTVL.

This clone was observed at least ten times. The read comes to an end 3 residues before the CDR3 does, leaving the germline J gene to fill in the end. V gene TRBV5-1 combines with J gene TRBJ1-1; the match to TRBD1 covers 9 bases. Germline lookup yields CDR1 SGHRS and CDR2 YFSETQ. The junction had 12 bases not matched to a gene; V was cut back by 6 bases and J by 0 bases. CDR3 size: 17 residues. Here the CDR3 reads CASTKGQGLSMNTEAFF. CDR3 DNA (partial): TGCGCCAGCACTAAGGGACAGGGTCTATCCATGAACACTGAA.

As concerns this clone: The DNA ends 3 residues before the CDR3 does, and the rest of the CDR3 is filled in from the germline J gene. The J gene is TRBJ1-3, the V gene TRBV2; D possibly corresponds to TRBD1 (5 bases). The CDR3 runs to 15 residues. CDR1 and CDR2 (germline): SNHLY, FYNNEI. Trimming shortened V by 7 bases and J by 0 bases, and 13 bases separated the two germline ends. The DNA read from the CDR3 is TGTGCCAGCACCCAGGGTCTTTTCTCTGGAAACACC. It codes for CASTQGLFSGNT. The entire CDR3 reads CASTQGLFSGNTIYF. Full variable domain (missing parts from reference TRBV2 and TRBJ1-3): EPEVTQTPSHQVTQMGQEVILRCVPISNHLYFYWYRQILGQKVEFLVSFYNNEISEKSEIFDDQFSVERPDGSNFTLKIRSTKLEDSAMYFCASTQGLFSGNTIYFGEGSWLTVV.

The table lists this clone with many counts. A single base separates this from a much larger clone, so it may be a read error. The read ends 3 residues early relative to the CDR3; the germline J gene fills the gap. The genes are TRBV5-1 and TRBJ2-2, with a tentative D call TRBD1 (6 bases). Germline V gives CDR1 SGHRS, CDR2 YFSETQ. The CDR3 contains 16 residues. The DNA read from the CDR3 is TGCGCCAGCAGAAGACAGGAGAGCTCTGGGGCCAACGTG. This gives the protein CASRRQESSGANV. From start to end, the CDR3 is CASRRQESSGANVLFF.

This clone was recorded at least ten times. The CDR3 goes on 3 residues after the read ends, and that part is filled in from the germline J gene. The chain links TRBV29-1 to TRBJ2-7; weak D call: TRBD1 (6 bases). The CDR3 consists of 12 residues. Trimming pared 5 bases from V and 2 bases from J, leaving 10 bases between. Germline V gene data show CDR1 as SQVTM and CDR2 as ANQGSEA. CDR3 region: CSVREGAYEQYF. CDR3 DNA, as far as it was read: TGCAGCGTTCGAGAGGGGGCCTACGAG.

This clone was counted many times. The observed sequence ends 3 residues before the CDR3 terminus, with the missing tail filled in from the germline J gene. The V and J genes are TRBV20-1 and TRBJ1-1, with 7 bases identical to TRBD1. CDR1 and CDR2 from the germline V gene are DFQATT and SNEGSKA (reference sequence). The CDR3 is 14 residues long. The V gene end was trimmed by 3 bases and the J gene end by 7 bases; junction bases not matched to a gene: 11. The CDR3 sequence is CSARELTGALEAFF. The CDR3 DNA, read in part, is TGCAGTGCTAGGGAACTAACAGGGGCCCTTGAA.

This clone was detected many times. Read sequence stops 3 residues before the CDR3 end, and the germline J gene provides the missing end. This rearrangement joins TRBV20-1 to TRBJ2-2, with 11 bases lining up with TRBD1. CDR1 and CDR2 from the germline V gene are DFQATT and SNEGSKA (reference sequence). V lost 0 bases, J lost 3 bases, and 12 bases stayed unmatched. The CDR3 has 19 amino acids. The CDR3 sequence: CSARDPRRTGGGDTGELFF. Incomplete CDR3 DNA: TGCAGTGCTAGAGATCCCCGCCGGACAGGGGGCGGGGACACCGGGGAG.

The table lists this clone with a few counts. Read sequence stops 3 residues before the CDR3 end, and the germline J gene provides the missing end. Other nucleotide sequences in the sample specify the same CDR3. This rearrangement joins TRBV18 to TRBJ1-2; TRBD1 matches 8 bases. J was trimmed by 6 bases and V by 6 bases; bases with no gene match: 3. Germline V lookup: CDR1 KGHSH, CDR2 LQKENI. The CDR3 consists of 12 residues. CDR3 in amino acids: CASSPTGDGYTF. CDR3 DNA (partial): TGTGCCAGCTCCCCGACAGGGGATGGC.

This clone rates as medium-sized. The DNA ends 3 residues before the CDR3 does, and the rest of the CDR3 is filled in from the germline J gene. This rearrangement joins TRBV30 to TRBJ2-1; the D gene is possibly TRBD2 (6 bases). The CDR3 extends over 12 amino acids. The V gene lost 3 bases and the J gene lost 3 bases, with 6 bases spanning the gap. Germline CDR1 and CDR2: GTSNPN and SVGIG (reference sequence). Partial CDR3 DNA: TGTGCCTGGAGCGGGGGCTACAATGAG. As protein: CAWSGGYNE. The CDR3 in its entirety is CAWSGGYNEQFF.

The sample holds many counts of this clone. The read ends 3 residues early relative to the CDR3; the germline J gene fills the gap. V gene TRBV30 combines with J gene TRBJ1-2, with D possibly TRBD1 on 6 matching bases. CDR3 length: 15 residues. Per the germline V gene, CDR1 is GTSNPN and CDR2 is SVGIG (reference sequence). The CDR3 here is CAWSEPGGRLHGYTF. Partial CDR3 DNA: TGTGCCTGGAGCGAACCGGGGGGCAGGCTCCACGGC. Full variable domain (remainder filled in from reference TRBV30 and TRBJ1-2): SQTIHQWPATLVQPVGSPLSLECTVEGTSNPNLYWYRQAAGRGLQLLFYSVGIGQISSEVPQNLSASRPQDRQFILSSKKLLLSDSGFYLCAWSEPGGRLHGYTFGSGTRLTVV.